Following are 10 T cell receptor beta chains from one sample sequenced in a study of regulatory and conventional T cells in RAG deficiency. Only in-frame clones appear in the TCRdb table, and some are missing; sequencing was by immunoSEQ multiplex PCR. Here the sample spans fewer than 40,000 clones, 90% to 97% being singletons. Blood CD4+ CD25-low CD127-high conventional T cells supplied the genomic DNA template. These data were also reused for a study on regulatory T cells. That paper states: The PCR used 52 TRBV and 13 TRBJ primers.

The sequenced sample was CD25- CD4+ T cells sorted from blood. These receptors all stem from a human donor in good health.

The chain uses TRBV27 and TRBJ2-1; D gene uncertain. CDR1 MNHEY and CDR2 SMNVEV come from the germline V gene (reference sequence). Trimming removed 3 bases at V and 3 bases at J, with 6 bases between. The CDR3 runs 13 residues. CDR3 sequence (DNA): TGTGCCAGCAGTTTGTTAGACTACAATGAGCAGTTCTTC. It encodes CASSLLDYNEQFF.

The count of this clone is one. The chain carries TRBV14 and TRBJ2-3, with a possible D match to TRBD1 (6 bases). Per the germline V gene, CDR1 is SGHDN and CDR2 is FVKESK. Deletions cut 1 base from V and 5 bases from J, with 10 bases between. The CDR3 spans 14 residues. Written as DNA, the CDR3 is TGTGCCAGCAGCCAAGGTGCAGGGGTAGATACGCAGTATTTT. Amino acid sequence: CASSQGAGVDTQYF.

This chain connects TRBV2 to TRBJ2-7; D is possibly TRBD1 (6 bases). The V end was cut by 3 bases, the J end by 6 bases, with 9 bases between. Per the germline V gene, CDR1 is SNHLY and CDR2 is FYNNEI. The CDR3 totals 12 residues. The CDR3 region is CASSEGTPEQYF. In DNA form, the CDR3 reads TGTGCCAGCAGTGAGGGGACACCCGAGCAGTACTTC.

This sequence joins TRBV25-1 and TRBJ2-3; D is unclear. The V end lost 0 bases, the J end lost 3 bases, and 7 bases lay between the germline ends. From germline, CDR1 is MGHDK and CDR2 SYGVNS. This CDR3 comprises 14 residues. The DNA for the CDR3 is TGTGCCAGCAGTGAATATTCAGGAACAGATACGCAGTATTTT. This gives the protein CASSEYSGTDTQYF.

The V gene is TRBV30, the J gene TRBJ2-3, with a possible D match to TRBD1 (6 bases). In germline, CDR1 is GTSNPN, CDR2 SVGIG (reference sequence). The CDR3 is 16 amino acids. V gave up 5 bases and J gave up 0 bases, with 18 bases separating them. The CDR3 region is CAWADFRTASTDTQYF. The CDR3 nucleotides are TGTGCCTGGGCAGACTTCAGGACAGCTAGCACAGATACGCAGTATTTT. Filled out from reference TRBV30 and TRBJ2-3, the complete variable domain reads SQTIHQWPATLVQPVGSPLSLECTVEGTSNPNLYWYRQAAGRGLQLLFYSVGIGQISSEVPQNLSASRPQDRQFILSSKKLLLSDSGFYLCAWADFRTASTDTQYFGPGTRLTVL.

A single count supports this clone. V is TRBV5-6 and J is TRBJ2-7, with D hard to call. Trimming pared 4 bases from V and 7 bases from J, leaving 9 bases between. The CDR3 spans 11 residues. CDR1 is SGHDT and CDR2 is YYEEEE in the germline V gene. CDR3 DNA: TGTGCCAGCAGCGGGCGTAAGGAGCAGTACTTC. This sequence encodes CASSGRKEQYF.

The chain joins TRBV5-4 to TRBJ1-2, with D tentatively TRBD1 (6 bases). Trimming removed 3 bases from V and 0 bases from J, with 18 bases in between. CDR3 length: 17 amino acids. The germline CDR1 and CDR2 sequences are SGHNT and YYREEE (reference sequence). This chain's CDR3 is CASSSGTSRISNYGYTF. The DNA for the CDR3 is TGTGCCAGCAGCTCCGGGACATCGAGGATATCTAACTATGGCTACACCTTC.

The chain employs TRBV6-1 and TRBJ2-7; weak D call: TRBD2 (6 bases). CDR1 is MNHNS, CDR2 SASEGT, per germline. Trimming pared 7 bases from V and 7 bases from J, leaving 14 bases between. CDR3 length: 12 residues. CDR3: CASNDLRGEQYF. The CDR3 DNA is TGTGCCAGCAATGATTTGCGGGGAGAGCAGTACTTC.

This clone has just one count. This chain joins TRBV30 and TRBJ2-6, with 7 bases that match TRBD1. Germline V gene lookup returns CDR1 GTSNPN and CDR2 SVGIG (reference sequence). The CDR3 extends over 17 amino acids. Trimming removed 3 bases from V and 0 bases from J; junction bases left unmatched: 8. This CDR3 is CAWRGAGGFSGANVLTF. The CDR3 bases are TGTGCCTGGAGAGGCGCAGGGGGATTCTCTGGGGCCAACGTCCTGACTTTC.

The gene calls are TRBV18 and TRBJ2-5; TRBD1 agrees at 8 bases. The V and J ends lost 3 bases and 5 bases, in that order; junction bases with no gene match: 5. This CDR3 is 14 amino acids long. Germline CDR1 reads KGHSH; CDR2 reads LQKENI. The CDR3 nucleotides are TGTGCCAGCTCACCCTCGGACAGGGTGGAGACCCAGTACTTC. Protein product: CASSPSDRVETQYF.